A single sample is the source of the 5 T cell receptor beta chains below, sequenced in a study of blood T cell repertoires in COVID-19. Assay used: immunoSEQ multiplex PCR; TCRdb lists only in-frame clones, some missing. The sample yields over 15,000 clones, about 88% seen once. The sequenced material came from peripheral blood. These TCRs come from a man aged 60 to 75 with active COVID-19.

The chain combines TRBV5-6 with TRBJ1-4; 7 bases line up with TRBD1. V shed 2 bases, J shed 4 bases, and the junction held 5 bases outside the gene matches. The CDR3 totals 15 residues. Germline CDR1 SGHDT, CDR2 YYEEEE. The CDR3 DNA reads as TGTGCCAGCAGCTTTAAGACAGGGTTTAATGAAAAACTGTTTTTT. It is translated as CASSFKTGFNEKLFF.

The CDR3 bases are TGCAGCGTAGGACAGGGAGAGGCTGGCTACACCTTC. Translated: CSVGQGEAGYTF. This chain uses TRBV29-1 with TRBJ1-2, with 8 bases matching TRBD1. The V and J ends lost 6 bases and 7 bases, in that order; junction bases with no gene match: 7. CDR1 and CDR2 from the germline V gene are SQVTM and ANQGSEA. CDR3 length: 12 residues.

The chain recombines TRBV7-2 with TRBJ2-4; 8 bases line up with TRBD2. The V and J ends lost 5 bases and 0 bases, in that order; junction bases with no gene match: 12. The CDR3 sequence is 18 residues long. Germline CDR1 SGHTA, CDR2 FQGNSA. CDR3 amino acids: CASSQHEGLVLAKNIQYF. The CDR3 DNA sequence: TGTGCCAGCAGCCAACACGAGGGACTAGTCCTAGCCAAAAACATTCAGTACTTC.

This chain joins TRBV5-1 and TRBJ2-3; TRBD1 matches 9 bases. The V segment lost 3 bases and the J segment 4 bases; nucleotides outside the gene matches: 6. This CDR3 spans 15 amino acids. CDR1 SGHRS and CDR2 YFSETQ come from the germline V gene. As DNA, the CDR3 is TGCGCCAGCAGCTCCGGGACAGGGATTGCAGATACGCAGTATTTT. Protein: CASSSGTGIADTQYF.

The genes are TRBV9 and TRBJ2-3; D is ambiguous. Germline V gives CDR1 SGDLS, CDR2 YYNGEE. The V end was cut by 0 bases, the J end by 5 bases, with 4 bases between. The CDR3 loop spans 12 amino acids. The CDR3 DNA reads as TGTGCCAGCAGCGTAGGTATAGATACGCAGTATTTT. Translated: CASSVGIDTQYF.